Listed here are 13 T cell receptor beta chains from one sample, sequenced in a study of blood T cell repertoires in COVID-19. The method was immunoSEQ multiplex PCR; TCRdb's version includes in-frame clones alone and lacks a portion of them. Among 65,000 to 80,000 clones listed, 82% were seen once. Source material: peripheral blood. These receptors were obtained from a human donor in a cohort sampled during active COVID-19.

The V gene is TRBV6-4, the J gene TRBJ2-1, with 8 bases matching TRBD1. The CDR3 extends over 16 amino acids. Looked up from germline, CDR1 is MRHNA and CDR2 is SNTAGT. V was clipped by 5 bases and J by 4 bases; unmatched bases: 10. The CDR3 loop is CASSPWGQETYNEQFF. The CDR3, as DNA: TGTGCCAGCAGTCCCTGGGGACAGGAGACTTACAATGAGCAGTTCTTC.

A few counts support this clone. The chain couples TRBV5-5 to TRBJ2-7, with D tentatively TRBD1 (6 bases). The V end was cut by 0 bases, the J end by 3 bases, with 13 bases between. Looked up from germline, CDR1 is SGHKS and CDR2 is YYEKEE (reference sequence). The CDR3 sequence is 15 residues long. For the CDR3, the DNA is TGTGCCAGCAGCTTGGCCCTACAGGGTTTCTACGAGCAGTACTTC. Amino acids: CASSLALQGFYEQYF.

CDR3 sequence (DNA): TGTGCCAGCAGTCCCAGCTCCTACGAGCAGTACTTC. It specifies CASSPSSYEQYF. The chain carries TRBV12-3 or TRBV12-4 and TRBJ2-7; unclear D gene. The CDR3 runs to 12 residues. V shed 5 bases and J shed 0 bases, with 5 bases lying between them.

This chain links TRBV30 with TRBJ2-2, with D possibly being TRBD1 (6 bases). The CDR3 length is 14 residues. V was cut by 8 bases and J by 1 base, with 14 bases left in between. Germline CDR1 and CDR2: GTSNPN and SVGIG (reference sequence). CDR3: CARLGTLNTGELFF. The CDR3 DNA follows: TGTGCCCGCCTCGGGACACTGAACACCGGGGAGCTGTTTTTT.

This chain links TRBV19 with TRBJ1-5; 8 nucleotides align to TRBD1. This CDR3 comprises 14 residues. V shed 7 bases and J 1 base; nucleotides not matched to a gene: 3. Germline assignment: CDR1 LNHDA and CDR2 SQIVND (reference sequence). CDR3 DNA sequence: TGTGCCAGTACTCAGGGGGCAAGCAATCAGCCCCAGCATTTT. Translating gives CASTQGASNQPQHF.

The rearrangement uses TRBV13 and TRBJ2-7, with D perhaps matching TRBD2 (5 bases). The CDR3 sequence is 13 residues long. CDR1 and CDR2 from the germline V gene are PRHDT and FYEKMQ (reference sequence). Trimming took 4 bases from V and 0 from J, leaving 7 bases between them. CDR3 bases: TGTGCCAGCAGCTCGGACTCCTCCTACGAGCAGTACTTC. Residues: CASSSDSSYEQYF.

The chain is built from TRBV19 and TRBJ1-5, with 8 bases identical to TRBD1. In germline, CDR1 is LNHDA, CDR2 SQIVND (reference sequence). Trimming at V came to 6 bases and at J to 0 bases, leaving 7 bases not matched to a gene. This CDR3 region has 16 residues. CDR3 bases: TGTGCCAGTAGAAGGACAGGGACTTATAGCAATCAGCCCCAGCATTTT. Its translation is CASRRTGTYSNQPQHF. Full variable domain (remainder filled in from reference TRBV19 and TRBJ1-5): DGGITQSPKYLFRKEGQNVTLSCEQNLNHDAMYWYRQDPGQGLRLIYYSQIVNDFQKGDIAEGYSVSREKKESFPLTVTSAQKNPTAFYLCASRRTGTYSNQPQHFGDGTRLSIL.

The rearrangement links TRBV11-2 to TRBJ2-3; maybe TRBD1 (6 bases). Trimming stripped 5 bases from V and 4 bases from J, with 13 bases between. CDR1 is SGHAT, CDR2 FQNNGV, per germline. The CDR3 sequence is 14 residues long. The CDR3 reads CASSKGDLADTQYF. The CDR3 DNA sequence: TGTGCCAGCAGCAAGGGGGATCTGGCAGATACGCAGTATTTT.

The chain is built from TRBV27 and TRBJ1-2; 10 bases match TRBD1. Trimming cost V 8 bases and J 7 bases; bases outside gene matches: 10. CDR1 MNHEY and CDR2 SMNVEV come from the germline V gene (reference sequence). The CDR3 extends over 14 amino acids. The CDR3 loop reads CASSSGTGVRGYTF. CDR3 nucleotides: TGTGCCAGCTCCTCCGGGACAGGGGTTCGTGGCTACACCTTC.

The CDR3 spells CASSQDRTGTKNIQYF. CDR3 coding DNA: TGCGCCAGCAGCCAAGATCGGACCGGGACCAAAAACATTCAGTACTTC. The chain has TRBV4-1 and TRBJ2-4; TRBD2 might be the D (5 bases). Germline lookup yields CDR1 MGHRA and CDR2 YSYEKL. Between the trimmed V and J ends, which lost 0 bases and 2 bases, there was a span of 11 bases. The CDR3 has 16 residues.

The chain combines TRBV3-1 (or the pseudogene TRBV3-2) with TRBJ1-1; tentatively, D is TRBD1 (5 bases). CDR1 is LGHDT and CDR2 is YNNKEL in the germline V gene (reference sequence). Trimming took 4 bases from V and 2 from J, leaving 8 bases between them. The CDR3 runs 13 residues. DNA of the CDR3: TGTGCCAGCAGCCTTCAGGGTAACACTGAAGCTTTCTTT. As protein: CASSLQGNTEAFF.

The gene calls are TRBV18 and TRBJ2-3, with 10 bases lining up with TRBD2. The CDR3 runs to 16 residues. Germline lookup yields CDR1 KGHSH and CDR2 LQKENI. With V trimmed by 2 bases and J by 5 bases, 7 bases remained unmatched. The CDR3 loop is CASSPGQRGGQDTQYF. As DNA, the CDR3 is TGTGCCAGCTCACCAGGTCAGCGGGGGGGCCAAGATACGCAGTATTTT. Filled out from reference TRBV18 and TRBJ2-3, the complete variable domain reads NAGVMQNPRHLVRRRGQEARLRCSPMKGHSHVYWYRQLPEEGLKFMVYLQKENIIDESGMPKERFSAEFPKEGPSILRIQQVVRGDSAAYFCASSPGQRGGQDTQYFGPGTRLTVL.

The chain is built from TRBV19 and TRBJ2-6, with D possibly TRBD1 on 5 matching bases. Germline loops: CDR1 LNHDA, CDR2 SQIVND (reference sequence). This CDR3 comprises 18 residues. V was cut by 7 bases and J by 0 bases, with 19 bases left in between. This chain's CDR3 is CASTRQGGLYSGANVLTF. The CDR3 bases are TGTGCCAGTACTCGGCAGGGTGGTTTGTACTCTGGGGCCAACGTCCTGACTTTC.